The T cell receptor beta chain under discussion was sequenced for a study of T-cell memory formation after mild COVID-19. Regarding the study as a whole: Cross-reactive memory seemingly joined, as some responding clones were found in pre-infection memory.

TCRdb processed the 5' RACE reads anew with MiXCR; each CDR3 protein has one entry. The sample lists 350,000 to 400,000 distinct CDR3 sequences, about 21% occurring once. This clonotype was counted ten times or more. Its antigen is undetermined. CDR3 length: 14 amino acids. V shed 3 bases and J shed 1 base, with 6 bases lying between them. V gene TRBV12-3 or TRBV12-4 combines with J gene TRBJ2-2; no clear D. Sequencing was performed on PBMCs or a T cell subset sorted from them (not recorded which). The TCR originated in an adult woman who had mild COVID-19 (a few samples of this study predate the infection). Cell type and time point are not known. The CDR3 DNA sequence: TGTGCCAGCAGTTTGGGTCGGAACACCGGGGAGCTGTTTTTT. This sequence encodes CASSLGRNTGELFF.